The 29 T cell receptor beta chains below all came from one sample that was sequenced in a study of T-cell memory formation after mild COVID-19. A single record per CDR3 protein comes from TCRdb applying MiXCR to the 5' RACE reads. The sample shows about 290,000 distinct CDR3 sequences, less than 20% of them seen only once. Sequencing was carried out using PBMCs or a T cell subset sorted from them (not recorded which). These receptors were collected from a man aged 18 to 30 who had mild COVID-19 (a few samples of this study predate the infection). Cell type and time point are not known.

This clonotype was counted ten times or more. As DNA, the CDR3 is TGCAGTGCTATGCCTGGACGGGGATCCTACAATGAGCAGTTCTTC. This gives the protein CSAMPGRGSYNEQFF. This chain links TRBV20-1 with TRBJ2-1; D might be TRBD2 (5 bases). This CDR3 has 15 amino acids. V was cut by 4 bases and J by 1 base, with 14 bases left in between. From germline, CDR1 is DFQATT and CDR2 SNEGSKA (reference sequence).

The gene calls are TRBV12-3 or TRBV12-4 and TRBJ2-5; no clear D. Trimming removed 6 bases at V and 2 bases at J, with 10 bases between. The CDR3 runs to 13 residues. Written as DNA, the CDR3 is TGTGCCAGCAGCCCCCAGGAACAAGAGACCCAGTACTTC. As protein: CASSPQEQETQYF.

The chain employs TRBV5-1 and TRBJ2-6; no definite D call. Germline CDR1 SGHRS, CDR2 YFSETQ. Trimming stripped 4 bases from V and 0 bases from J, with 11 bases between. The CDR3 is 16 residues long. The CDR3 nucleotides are TGCGCCAGCAGCCTACCAGATCGCTCTGGGGCCAACGTCCTGACTTTC. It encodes CASSLPDRSGANVLTF.

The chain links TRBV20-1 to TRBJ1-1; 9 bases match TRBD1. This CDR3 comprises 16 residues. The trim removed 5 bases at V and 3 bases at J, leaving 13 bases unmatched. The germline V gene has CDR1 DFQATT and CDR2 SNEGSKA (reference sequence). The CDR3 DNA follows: TGCAGTGCTCGTCCCGGGACAGGGAAGGGGGACACTGAAGCTTTCTTT. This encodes CSARPGTGKGDTEAFF.

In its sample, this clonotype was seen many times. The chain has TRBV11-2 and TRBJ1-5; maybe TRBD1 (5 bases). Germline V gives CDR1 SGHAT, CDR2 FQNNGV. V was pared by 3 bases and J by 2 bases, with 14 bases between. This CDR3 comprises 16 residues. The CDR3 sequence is CASSFCGGMGNQPQHF. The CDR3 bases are TGTGCCAGCAGCTTCTGTGGGGGGATGGGCAATCAGCCCCAGCATTTT.

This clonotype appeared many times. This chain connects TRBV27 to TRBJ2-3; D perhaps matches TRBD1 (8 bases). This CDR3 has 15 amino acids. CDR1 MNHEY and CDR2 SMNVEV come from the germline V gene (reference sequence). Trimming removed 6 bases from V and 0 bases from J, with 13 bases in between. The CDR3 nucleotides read TGTGCCAGCAGACAGGGGGGGGTCAGCACAGATACGCAGTATTTT. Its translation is CASRQGGVSTDTQYF.

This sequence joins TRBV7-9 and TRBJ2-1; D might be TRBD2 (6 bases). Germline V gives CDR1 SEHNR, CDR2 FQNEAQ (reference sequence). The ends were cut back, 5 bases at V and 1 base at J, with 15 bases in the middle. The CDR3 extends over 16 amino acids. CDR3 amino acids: CASSLGGSYSYNEQFF. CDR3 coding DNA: TGTGCCAGCAGCCTCGGGGGATCCTATTCCTACAATGAGCAGTTCTTC. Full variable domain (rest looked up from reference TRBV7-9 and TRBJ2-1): DTGVSQNPRHKITKRGQNVTFRCDPISEHNRLYWYRQTLGQGPEFLTYFQNEAQLEKSRLLSDRFSAERPKGSFSTLEIQRTEQGDSAMYLCASSLGGSYSYNEQFFGPGTRLTVL.

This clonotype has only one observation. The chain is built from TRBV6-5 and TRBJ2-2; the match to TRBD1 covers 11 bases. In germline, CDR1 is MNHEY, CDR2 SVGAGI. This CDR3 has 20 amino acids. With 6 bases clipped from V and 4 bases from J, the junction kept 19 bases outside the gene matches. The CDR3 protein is CASRDHPRTGGRARTGELFF. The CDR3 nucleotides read TGTGCCAGCAGAGACCACCCCAGGACAGGGGGCCGAGCGCGCACCGGGGAGCTGTTTTTT.

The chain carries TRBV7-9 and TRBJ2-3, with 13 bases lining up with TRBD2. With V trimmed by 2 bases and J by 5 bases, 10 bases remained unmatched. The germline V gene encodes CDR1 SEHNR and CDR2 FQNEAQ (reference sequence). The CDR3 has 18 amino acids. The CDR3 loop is CASSLPPGLAGKGDTQYF. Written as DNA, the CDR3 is TGTGCCAGCAGCTTACCTCCGGGACTAGCGGGGAAGGGAGATACGCAGTATTTT.

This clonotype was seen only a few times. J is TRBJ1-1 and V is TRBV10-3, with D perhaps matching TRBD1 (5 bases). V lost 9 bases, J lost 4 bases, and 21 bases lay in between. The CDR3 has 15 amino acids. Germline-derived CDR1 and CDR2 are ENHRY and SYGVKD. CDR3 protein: CAIGTAARRGTEAFF. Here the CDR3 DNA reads TGTGCCATAGGGACGGCCGCCCGGCGGGGCACTGAAGCTTTCTTT.

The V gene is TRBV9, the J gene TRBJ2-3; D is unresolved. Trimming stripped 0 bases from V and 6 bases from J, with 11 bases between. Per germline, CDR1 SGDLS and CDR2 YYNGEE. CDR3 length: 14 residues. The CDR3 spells CASSVGEADDTQYF. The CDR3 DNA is TGTGCCAGCAGCGTAGGAGAAGCCGACGATACGCAGTATTTT.

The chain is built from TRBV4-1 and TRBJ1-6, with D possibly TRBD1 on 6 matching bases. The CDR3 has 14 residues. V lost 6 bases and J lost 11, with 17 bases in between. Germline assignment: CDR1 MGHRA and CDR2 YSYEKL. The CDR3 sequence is CASSLYRESPPLHF. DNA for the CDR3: TGCGCCAGCAGTCTGTACAGGGAGTCGCCACCCCTCCACTTT.

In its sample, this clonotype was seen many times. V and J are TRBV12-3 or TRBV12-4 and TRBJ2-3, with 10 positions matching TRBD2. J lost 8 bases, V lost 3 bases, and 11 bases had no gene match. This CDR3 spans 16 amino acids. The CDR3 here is CASSLSSGGPSGTQYF. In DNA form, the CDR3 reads TGTGCCAGCAGTTTGTCTAGCGGGGGACCAAGCGGTACGCAGTATTTT.

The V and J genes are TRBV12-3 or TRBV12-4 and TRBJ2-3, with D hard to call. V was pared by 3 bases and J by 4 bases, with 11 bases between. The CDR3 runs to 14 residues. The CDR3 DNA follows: TGTGCCAGCAGTTTTCGTCCAGGACCAGATACGCAGTATTTT. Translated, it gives CASSFRPGPDTQYF.

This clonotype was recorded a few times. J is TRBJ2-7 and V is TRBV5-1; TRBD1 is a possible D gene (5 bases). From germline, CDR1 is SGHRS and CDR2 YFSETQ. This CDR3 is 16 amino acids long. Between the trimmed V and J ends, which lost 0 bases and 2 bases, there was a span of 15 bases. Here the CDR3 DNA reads TGCGCCAGCAGCTTGGAAGGGGTGCTGGGTGCCTACGAGCAGTACTTC. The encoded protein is CASSLEGVLGAYEQYF.

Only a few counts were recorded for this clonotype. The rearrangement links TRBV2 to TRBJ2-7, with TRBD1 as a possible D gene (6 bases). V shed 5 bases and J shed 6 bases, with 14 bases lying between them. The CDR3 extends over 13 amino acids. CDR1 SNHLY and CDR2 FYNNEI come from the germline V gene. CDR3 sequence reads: CASSTQGFGEQYF. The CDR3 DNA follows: TGTGCCAGCAGTACACAGGGATTCGGCGAGCAGTACTTC.

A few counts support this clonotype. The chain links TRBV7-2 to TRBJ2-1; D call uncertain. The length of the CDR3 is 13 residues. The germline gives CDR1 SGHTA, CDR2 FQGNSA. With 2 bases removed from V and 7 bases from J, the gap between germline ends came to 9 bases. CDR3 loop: CASSLILGNEQFF. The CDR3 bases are TGTGCCAGCAGCTTAATCTTAGGTAATGAGCAGTTCTTC.

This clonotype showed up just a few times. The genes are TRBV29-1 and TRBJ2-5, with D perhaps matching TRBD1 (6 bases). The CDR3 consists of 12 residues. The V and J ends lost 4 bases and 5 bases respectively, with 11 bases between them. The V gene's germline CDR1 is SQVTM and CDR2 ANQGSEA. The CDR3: CSVAPGVETQYF. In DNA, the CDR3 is TGCAGCGTTGCCCCAGGGGTCGAGACCCAGTACTTC.

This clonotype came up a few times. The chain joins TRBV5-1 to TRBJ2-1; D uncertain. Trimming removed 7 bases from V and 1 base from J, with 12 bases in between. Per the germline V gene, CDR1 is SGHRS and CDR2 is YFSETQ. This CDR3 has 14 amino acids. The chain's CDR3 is CASSYDTSYNEQFF. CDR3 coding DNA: TGCGCCAGCTCCTATGACACGTCCTACAATGAGCAGTTCTTC.

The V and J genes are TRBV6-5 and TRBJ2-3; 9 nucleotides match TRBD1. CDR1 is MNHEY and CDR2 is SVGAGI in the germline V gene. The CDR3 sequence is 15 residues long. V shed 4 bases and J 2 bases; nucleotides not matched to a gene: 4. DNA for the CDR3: TGTGCCAGCAGTTTATGGACAGGGGACACAGATACGCAGTATTTT. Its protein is CASSLWTGDTDTQYF.

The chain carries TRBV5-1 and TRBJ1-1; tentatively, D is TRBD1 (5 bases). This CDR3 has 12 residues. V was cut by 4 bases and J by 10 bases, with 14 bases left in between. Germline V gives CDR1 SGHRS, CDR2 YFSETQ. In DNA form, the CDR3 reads TGCGCCAGCAGCCCGGTCGACGGGGGAGCTTTCTTT. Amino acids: CASSPVDGGAFF. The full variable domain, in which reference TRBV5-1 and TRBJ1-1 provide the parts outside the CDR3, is KAGVTQTPRYLIKTRGQQVTLSCSPISGHRSVSWYQQTPGQGLQFLFEYFSETQRNKGNFPGRFSGRQFSNSRSEMNVSTLELGDSALYLCASSPVDGGAFFGQGTRLTVV.

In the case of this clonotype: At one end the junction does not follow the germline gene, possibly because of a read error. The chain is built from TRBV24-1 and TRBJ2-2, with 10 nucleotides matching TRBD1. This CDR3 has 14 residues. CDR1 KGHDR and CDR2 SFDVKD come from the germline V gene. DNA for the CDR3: TGTGCCTCCAGCGGGACAGGGGTTCCCGGGGAGCTGTTTTTT. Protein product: CASSGTGVPGELFF.

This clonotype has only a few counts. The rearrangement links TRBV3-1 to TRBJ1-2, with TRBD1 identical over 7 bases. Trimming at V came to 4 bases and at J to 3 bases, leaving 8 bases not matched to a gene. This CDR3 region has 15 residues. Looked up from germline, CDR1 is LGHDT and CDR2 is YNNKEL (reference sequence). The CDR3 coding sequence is TGTGCCAGCAGCCCGAGGGACAGACTCTACTATGGCTACACCTTC. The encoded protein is CASSPRDRLYYGYTF.

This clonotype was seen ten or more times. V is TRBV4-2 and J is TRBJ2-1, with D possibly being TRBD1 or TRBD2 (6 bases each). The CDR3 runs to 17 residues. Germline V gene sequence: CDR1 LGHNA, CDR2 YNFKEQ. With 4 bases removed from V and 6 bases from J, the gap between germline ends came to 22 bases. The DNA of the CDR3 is TGTGCCAGCAGCCGTAGGAGTAGGGGGGAAGGTAGCAATGAGCAGTTCTTC. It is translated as CASSRRSRGEGSNEQFF.

The CDR3 reads CASSLDGSRWGQPQHF. The CDR3 nucleotides read TGTGCCAGCAGCTTAGACGGGTCGCGGTGGGGTCAGCCCCAGCATTTT. This chain links TRBV7-8 with TRBJ1-5; D gene unclear. The CDR3 contains 16 residues. V lost 1 base, J lost 6 bases, and 16 bases lay in between. Germline V gene data show CDR1 as SGHVS and CDR2 as FQNEAQ.

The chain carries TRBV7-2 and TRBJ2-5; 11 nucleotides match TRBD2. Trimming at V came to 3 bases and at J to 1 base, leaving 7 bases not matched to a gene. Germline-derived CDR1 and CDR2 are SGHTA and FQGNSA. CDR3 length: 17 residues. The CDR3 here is CASSLTLTSGGQETQYF. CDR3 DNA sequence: TGTGCCAGCAGCTTGACGTTAACTAGCGGGGGCCAAGAGACCCAGTACTTC. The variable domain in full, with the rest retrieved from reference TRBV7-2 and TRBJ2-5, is GAGVSQSPSNKVTEKGKDVELRCDPISGHTALYWYRQSLGQGLEFLIYFQGNSAPDKSGLPSDRFSAERTGGSVSTLTIQRTQQEDSAVYLCASSLTLTSGGQETQYFGPGTRLLVL.

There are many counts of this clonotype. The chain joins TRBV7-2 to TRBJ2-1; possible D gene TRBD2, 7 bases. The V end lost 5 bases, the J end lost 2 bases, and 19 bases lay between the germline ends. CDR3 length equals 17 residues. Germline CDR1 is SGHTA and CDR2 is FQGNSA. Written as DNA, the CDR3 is TGTGCCAGCAGCGTCAGGGGACGGGGGGAACCCTACAATGAGCAGTTCTTC. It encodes CASSVRGRGEPYNEQFF.

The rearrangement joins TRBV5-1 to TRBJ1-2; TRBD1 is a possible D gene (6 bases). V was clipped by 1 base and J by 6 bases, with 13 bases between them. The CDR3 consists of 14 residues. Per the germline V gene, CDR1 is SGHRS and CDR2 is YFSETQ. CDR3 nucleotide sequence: TGCGCCAGCAGCTTGTTACAGGGTGACGATGGCTACACCTTC. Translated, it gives CASSLLQGDDGYTF.

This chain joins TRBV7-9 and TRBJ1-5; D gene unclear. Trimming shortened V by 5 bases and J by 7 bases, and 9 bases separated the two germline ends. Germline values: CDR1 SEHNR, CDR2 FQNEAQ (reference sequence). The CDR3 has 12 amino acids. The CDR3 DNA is TGTGCCAGCAGCGAGGAGGTCCAGCCCCAGCATTTT. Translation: CASSEEVQPQHF.